This T cell receptor beta chain was retrieved from a study of OX40 agonist ivuxolimab in advanced cancers. Study background: Treatment received earlier with anti-PD-1, anti-PD-L1 or anti-CTLA-4 agents was allowed, and less than 45% had some. Three patients got partial responses; one had hepatocellular carcinoma and two had cutaneous melanoma.

Whole-study results and caveats: Low levels of normalized T-cell clonal expansion also appeared in some nonresponders.

Germline V lookup: CDR1 LNHDA, CDR2 SQIVND (reference sequence). The ends were cut back, 6 bases at V and 2 bases at J, with 17 bases in the middle. CDR3 size: 16 residues. Using immunoSEQ multiplex PCR, the repertoire was profiled, and TCRdb retains in-frame clones only, with some absent. The repertoire consists of under 60,000 clones, with over 80% occurring once and the leading ten covering 5.4%. The sample holds one count of this clone. Its antigen remains unidentified. Anyone with autoimmune disease history or systemic immunosuppression was excluded. Sample: CD4+ or CD8+ T cells sorted from blood, taken in a trial of the OX40 agonist ivuxolimab. This clonotype was obtained from an adult with an advanced solid tumor such as melanoma, head and neck, liver or kidney cancer. This sequence joins TRBV19 and TRBJ1-3; unclear D gene. Here the CDR3 reads CASRAGGLGTGNTIYF. The CDR3 nucleotides read TGTGCCAGTAGAGCGGGAGGATTAGGAACTGGAAACACCATATATTTT.